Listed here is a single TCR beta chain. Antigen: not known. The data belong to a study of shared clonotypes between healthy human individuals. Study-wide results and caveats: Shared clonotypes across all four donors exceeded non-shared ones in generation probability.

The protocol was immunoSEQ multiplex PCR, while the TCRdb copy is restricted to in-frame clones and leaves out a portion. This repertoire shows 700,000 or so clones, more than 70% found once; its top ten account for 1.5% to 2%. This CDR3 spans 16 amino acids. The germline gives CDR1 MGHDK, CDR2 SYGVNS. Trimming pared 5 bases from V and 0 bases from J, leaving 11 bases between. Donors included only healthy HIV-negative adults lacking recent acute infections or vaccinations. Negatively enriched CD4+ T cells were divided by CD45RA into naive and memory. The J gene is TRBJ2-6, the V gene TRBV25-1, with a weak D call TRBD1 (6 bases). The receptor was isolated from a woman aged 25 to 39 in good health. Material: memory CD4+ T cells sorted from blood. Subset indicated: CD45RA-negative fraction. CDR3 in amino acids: CASSLQGSSGANVLTF. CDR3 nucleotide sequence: TGTGCCAGCAGTTTACAGGGAAGCTCTGGGGCCAACGTCCTGACTTTC.